Listed here are 21 T cell receptor beta chains from one sample, sequenced in a study of cytomegalovirus exposure and HLA in healthy donors. Primers for the PCR totalled 60 Vbeta and 13 Jbeta. Sequenced by immunoSEQ multiplex PCR; TCRdb stores in-frame clones only, minus some. The sample holds 90,000 or so clones; about three quarters are singletons and the top ten take about 1.9%. Sequenced: PBMCs. The receptors stem from a boy under 18 in good health and CMV-seronegative.

The chain links TRBV15 to TRBJ1-1, with unresolved D. Germline CDR1 reads LNHNV; CDR2 reads YYDKDF (reference sequence). V shed 0 bases and J shed 2 bases, with 10 bases lying between them. The CDR3 consists of 15 residues. For the CDR3, the DNA is TGTGCCACCAGCAGAGATTTGAACACCAACACTGAAGCTTTCTTT. Amino acid sequence: CATSRDLNTNTEAFF.

The chain combines TRBV27 with TRBJ1-2, with 7 bases fitting TRBD1. This CDR3 is built from 13 residues. Germline V lookup: CDR1 MNHEY, CDR2 SMNVEV (reference sequence). Trimming cost V 6 bases and J 8 bases; bases outside gene matches: 9. The CDR3 sequence: CASSLTGQYGYTF. CDR3 bases: TGTGCCAGCAGCTTAACGGGACAGTACGGCTACACCTTC.

The chain's CDR3 is CASSRASGGSNEQFF. As DNA, the CDR3 is TGTGCCAGCTCGAGGGCTAGCGGGGGAAGCAATGAGCAGTTCTTC. This chain connects TRBV6-5 to TRBJ2-1; 10 nucleotides align to TRBD2. Trimming at V came to 8 bases and at J to 6 bases, leaving 10 bases not matched to a gene. Germline lookup yields CDR1 MNHEY and CDR2 SVGAGI. This CDR3 spans 15 amino acids.

This clone was seen more than once but under ten times. This chain uses TRBV14 with TRBJ1-2; 8 positions agree with TRBD1. CDR3 size: 15 residues. With V trimmed by 2 bases and J by 6 bases, 8 bases remained unmatched. CDR1 and CDR2 (germline): SGHDN, FVKESK. Written as DNA, the CDR3 is TGTGCCAGCAGCCAACGCCAGGGGGCGAGAAATGGCTACACCTTC. This encodes CASSQRQGARNGYTF.

The genes are TRBV19 and TRBJ2-4; TRBD1 agrees at 10 bases. Germline CDR1 reads LNHDA; CDR2 reads SQIVND (reference sequence). Unmatched junction bases numbered 14, after V lost 6 bases and J lost 0 bases. The CDR3 consists of 19 residues. The CDR3 DNA reads as TGTGCCAGTAGCCAGACAGGGGGCCGTGCCACACTAGCCAAAAACATTCAGTACTTC. Its protein product is CASSQTGGRATLAKNIQYF.

The genes are TRBV7-2 and TRBJ2-1, with TRBD2 as a possible D gene (5 bases). Germline V gives CDR1 SGHTA, CDR2 FQGNSA. The germline V and J ends were trimmed by 5 bases and 4 bases, with 9 bases remaining between them. The CDR3 loop spans 13 amino acids. CDR3 bases: TGTGCCAGCAGCCCGGGATTTTACAATGAGCAGTTCTTC. The encoded protein is CASSPGFYNEQFF.

V usage is TRBV11-2 and J usage is TRBJ1-1; D not certain. Germline assignment: CDR1 SGHAT and CDR2 FQNNGV. The V and J ends lost 0 bases and 3 bases respectively, with 11 bases between them. The CDR3 has 15 amino acids. CDR3 sequence: CASSLDGELYTEAFF. The CDR3 region has the DNA TGTGCCAGCAGCTTAGATGGGGAGCTATACACTGAAGCTTTCTTT.

The rearrangement uses TRBV7-2 and TRBJ2-7; D is ambiguous. The germline V gene has CDR1 SGHTA and CDR2 FQGNSA. The CDR3 has 13 amino acids. Trimming removed 4 bases from V and 1 base from J, with 8 bases in between. Here the CDR3 reads CASSSSVSYEQYF. In nucleotides, the CDR3 is TGTGCCAGCAGCTCTTCCGTTTCCTACGAGCAGTACTTC.

The chain couples TRBV9 to TRBJ2-7; D not resolved. Trimming removed 3 bases from V and 0 bases from J, with 10 bases in between. This CDR3 comprises 14 residues. The germline CDR1 and CDR2 sequences are SGDLS and YYNGEE. CDR3: CASSGDPSSYEQYF. The CDR3 nucleotides read TGTGCCAGCAGCGGTGACCCTAGCTCCTACGAGCAGTACTTC.

The chain couples TRBV7-8 to TRBJ2-7, with 7 bases fitting TRBD1. CDR3 length: 16 residues. Unmatched junction bases numbered 14, after V lost 5 bases and J lost 4 bases. Germline CDR1 is SGHVS and CDR2 is FQNEAQ. CDR3 amino acids: CASSISPGQPEYEQYF. The CDR3 coding sequence is TGTGCCAGCAGCATATCCCCGGGACAGCCGGAATACGAGCAGTACTTC. The full variable domain, completed using reference TRBV7-8 and TRBJ2-7, is GAGVSQSPRYKVAKRGQDVALRCDPISGHVSLFWYQQALGQGPEFLTYFQNEAQLDKSGLPSDRFFAERPEGSVSTLKIQRTQQEDSAVYLCASSISPGQPEYEQYFGPGTRLTVT.

V and J are TRBV7-9 and TRBJ1-5; maybe TRBD1 (5 bases). Germline CDR1 reads SEHNR; CDR2 reads FQNEAQ (reference sequence). Trimming stripped 5 bases from V and 5 bases from J, with 13 bases between. This CDR3 is built from 14 residues. The CDR3 DNA reads TGTGCCAGCAGCCACCTTGGAGGGGATCAGCCCCAGCATTTT. Residues: CASSHLGGDQPQHF.

The gene calls are TRBV5-4 and TRBJ1-6; 10 nucleotides align to TRBD1. Germline lookup yields CDR1 SGHNT and CDR2 YYREEE (reference sequence). This CDR3 has 20 residues. Trimming took 3 bases from V and 2 from J; bases not matched to a gene: 14. Here the CDR3 reads CASSSADRGLVRPYNSPLHF. CDR3 sequence (DNA): TGTGCCAGCAGCTCGGCTGACAGGGGGCTCGTCCGGCCCTATAATTCACCCCTCCACTTT.

The chain links TRBV4-1 to TRBJ2-7; no clear D. Trimming pared 5 bases from V and 3 bases from J, leaving 8 bases between. CDR1 is MGHRA and CDR2 is YSYEKL in the germline V gene. This CDR3 contains 12 residues. The CDR3 DNA is TGCGCCAGCAGCTCCACATTCTACGAGCAGTACTTC. Translated, it gives CASSSTFYEQYF.

The V gene is TRBV6-6, the J gene TRBJ1-6; unclear D gene. Germline CDR1 is MNHNY and CDR2 is SVGAGI (reference sequence). CDR3 size: 14 residues. The ends were cut back, 7 bases at V and 7 bases at J, with 14 bases in the middle. CDR3 residues: CASKRDISNSPLHF. In nucleotides, the CDR3 is TGTGCCAGCAAAAGAGATATTTCCAATTCACCCCTCCACTTT.

This clone was seen a few times. V gene TRBV5-4 combines with J gene TRBJ1-4; 7 nucleotides align to TRBD1. The CDR3 extends over 16 amino acids. V shed 0 bases and J 7 bases; nucleotides not matched to a gene: 9. The V gene's germline CDR1 is SGHNT and CDR2 YYREEE (reference sequence). In DNA, the CDR3 is TGTGCCAGCAGCTTGGGAGGACAGGCTTCGACTGAAAAACTGTTTTTT. It specifies CASSLGGQASTEKLFF.

CDR3 DNA sequence: TGTGCCAGTAGTATTGGGACAGGGAGGGAGCAGTACTTC. Translated: CASSIGTGREQYF. The V and J genes are TRBV19 and TRBJ2-7, with 9 nucleotides matching TRBD1. This CDR3 contains 13 residues. V was clipped by 3 bases and J by 7 bases; unmatched bases: 4. CDR1 and CDR2 from the germline V gene are LNHDA and SQIVND (reference sequence).

The V call is TRBV28, the J call TRBJ1-6; D perhaps matches TRBD1 (6 bases). The V gene lost 4 bases and the J gene lost 8 bases, with 15 bases spanning the gap. CDR1 and CDR2 (germline): MDHEN, SYDVKM. The CDR3 sequence is 15 residues long. The CDR3 is CASSYFRGSYSPLHF. Written as DNA, the CDR3 is TGTGCCAGCAGTTATTTTAGGGGGTCTTATTCACCCCTCCACTTT.

This clone was counted a few times. The J gene is TRBJ1-5, the V gene TRBV28; D remains unclear. V was cut by 2 bases and J by 3 bases, with 5 bases left in between. The germline gives CDR1 MDHEN, CDR2 SYDVKM. CDR3 length: 13 amino acids. The DNA of the CDR3 is TGTGCCAGCAGTTTACGACTCAATCAGCCCCAGCATTTT. This sequence encodes CASSLRLNQPQHF.

V and J are TRBV7-3 and TRBJ1-6; D is ambiguous. CDR1 is SGHTA and CDR2 is FQGTGA in the germline V gene. The length of the CDR3 is 14 residues. V was cut by 1 base and J by 7 bases, with 8 bases left in between. The CDR3 is CASSLIPQNSPLHF. The DNA for the CDR3 is TGTGCCAGCAGCTTAATACCTCAGAATTCACCCCTCCACTTT.

V usage is TRBV28 and J usage is TRBJ2-7, with 12 bases that match TRBD2. After removal of 7 bases from V and 3 bases from J, the junction contained 10 bases not matched to a gene. Germline values: CDR1 MDHEN, CDR2 SYDVKM. This CDR3 has 16 amino acids. CDR3 residues: CASTPGTSGYFYEQYF. The CDR3 DNA is TGTGCCAGCACCCCGGGGACTAGCGGGTATTTCTACGAGCAGTACTTC.

This chain joins TRBV7-9 and TRBJ2-1; no clear D. Germline assignment: CDR1 SEHNR and CDR2 FQNEAQ (reference sequence). This CDR3 contains 14 residues. Trimming cost V 0 bases and J 7 bases, with 10 bases left between them. The CDR3 loop is CASSLADTFNEQFF. The CDR3 DNA is TGTGCCAGCAGCTTAGCCGACACCTTTAATGAGCAGTTCTTC.